A single sample is the source of the 18 T cell receptor beta chains below, sequenced in a study of Ad26.COV2.S vaccination and SARS-CoV-2 variants. Treatment given: over 15 received Ad26.COV2.S at low or high dose, single or two shots; 5 received placebo; per-sample allocation not given. Day 63 after the first vaccine or placebo injection was the time point for sampling. Sequencing used immunoSEQ multiplex PCR; TCRdb keeps in-frame clones, though not all of them. Altogether 380,000 or so clones are present, approximately 86% being singletons, with the ten largest covering about 10%. This specimen was peripheral blood, taken in a trial of Ad26.COV2.S vaccine versus placebo. These receptors originate from a person between 18 and 65 years old who received the Ad26.COV2.S COVID-19 vaccine or a placebo.

The rearrangement uses TRBV7-2 and TRBJ2-2, with 10 bases that match TRBD1. J was trimmed by 1 base and V by 10 bases; bases with no gene match: 9. This CDR3 comprises 16 residues. Germline CDR1 is SGHTA and CDR2 is FQGNSA. CDR3 DNA: TGTGCCACCCTTCTCGACAGGGGGCGGAACACCGGGGAGCTGTTTTTT. Translated, it gives CATLLDRGRNTGELFF.

Only one count was recorded for this clone. V is TRBV2 and J is TRBJ2-5; 8 nucleotides align to TRBD1. This CDR3 is 15 amino acids long. Germline V lookup: CDR1 SNHLY, CDR2 FYNNEI. The V gene end was trimmed by 7 bases and the J gene end by 2 bases; junction bases not matched to a gene: 9. The CDR3 reads CASNRWTGIQETQYF. The CDR3 region has the DNA TGTGCCAGCAACAGGTGGACAGGGATTCAAGAGACCCAGTACTTC.

The chain links TRBV4-2 to TRBJ2-7; TRBD2 might be the D (6 bases). The germline V gene has CDR1 LGHNA and CDR2 YNFKEQ. This CDR3 spans 15 amino acids. Trimming took off 1 base at V and 0 bases at J, with 10 bases between the two ends. The CDR3 spells CASSQGVAVSYEQYF. The CDR3 nucleotides are TGTGCCAGCAGCCAAGGTGTAGCGGTCTCCTACGAGCAGTACTTC.

This clone has just one count. The chain is built from TRBV11-1 and TRBJ2-3; maybe TRBD2 (5 bases). Germline V gene sequence: CDR1 SGHAT, CDR2 FQDESV (reference sequence). The CDR3 loop spans 15 amino acids. V was shortened by 2 bases and J by 1 base, with 10 bases between the two germline ends. The CDR3 DNA reads TGTGCCAGCAGCTTATTGCTAGCCCGCACAGATACGCAGTATTTT. This gives the protein CASSLLLARTDTQYF.

The chain has TRBV7-9 and TRBJ1-2, with D hard to call. This CDR3 is 13 amino acids long. Germline CDR1 and CDR2: SEHNR and FQNEAQ (reference sequence). V was cut by 1 base and J by 7 bases, with 10 bases left in between. CDR3 nucleotides: TGTGCCAGCAGCTTAGACTGGGCAAGTGGCTACACCTTC. Amino acids: CASSLDWASGYTF.

This chain connects TRBV24-1 to TRBJ2-5; 12 nucleotides agree with TRBD2. The CDR3 extends over 14 amino acids. Germline CDR1 and CDR2: KGHDR and SFDVKD. J was trimmed by 5 bases and V by 5 bases; bases with no gene match: 2. The CDR3 protein is CATSGTSGTETQYF. The CDR3 coding sequence is TGTGCCACCAGTGGGACTAGCGGGACGGAGACCCAGTACTTC.

V and J are TRBV12-5 and TRBJ1-2, with a possible D match to TRBD1 (5 bases). V shed 5 bases and J shed 6 bases, with 22 bases lying between them. CDR3 length equals 16 residues. CDR1 and CDR2 (germline): LGHNT, FRNRAP. Here the CDR3 reads CASGNDPPGPGDGYTF. The CDR3 bases are TGTGCTAGTGGTAACGATCCCCCAGGCCCGGGGGATGGCTACACCTTC.

V gene TRBV28 combines with J gene TRBJ1-3; D call uncertain. CDR1 MDHEN and CDR2 SYDVKM come from the germline V gene. Between the trimmed V and J ends, which lost 3 bases and 3 bases, there was a span of 3 bases. CDR3 length: 12 amino acids. The CDR3 region has the DNA TGTGCCAGCAGTTTCGGTGGAAACACCATATATTTT. This codes for CASSFGGNTIYF.

This clone showed up just a few times. This chain links TRBV7-8 with TRBJ2-7; D gene ambiguous. The CDR3 length is 15 residues. The V gene lost 0 bases and the J gene lost 3 bases, with 12 bases spanning the gap. CDR1 and CDR2 from the germline V gene are SGHVS and FQNEAQ. The CDR3 DNA follows: TGTGCCAGCAGCTTAGCGGTGACATCAGGCTACGAGCAGTACTTC. Translating gives CASSLAVTSGYEQYF.

This chain's CDR3 is CASSRPPGAGEQYF. The CDR3 DNA sequence: TGTGCCAGCAGCCGCCCCCCGGGAGCGGGCGAGCAGTACTTC. The chain carries TRBV13 and TRBJ2-7; D possibly corresponds to TRBD2 (6 bases). The V end lost 5 bases, the J end lost 6 bases, and 17 bases lay between the germline ends. The CDR3 contains 14 residues. CDR1 is PRHDT and CDR2 is FYEKMQ in the germline V gene (reference sequence).

The chain uses TRBV3-1 (or the pseudogene TRBV3-2) and TRBJ1-2; 7 bases match TRBD1. The germline gives CDR1 LGHDT, CDR2 YNNKEL (reference sequence). CDR3 length: 14 residues. Unmatched junction bases numbered 4, after V lost 4 bases and J lost 2 bases. In nucleotides, the CDR3 is TGTGCCAGCAGCCCACAGGGGATGAACTATGGCTACACCTTC. It translates to CASSPQGMNYGYTF.

This chain connects TRBV6-2 or TRBV6-3 to TRBJ2-3; 10 bases agree with TRBD2. Germline V CDR1 and CDR2: MNHEY, SVGEGT. V dropped 5 bases and J dropped 6; count of bases not matched to a gene: 8. CDR3 length: 15 amino acids. The CDR3 is CASSNQRGGHDTQYF. The CDR3 DNA reads as TGTGCCAGCAGTAACCAGCGGGGGGGCCACGATACGCAGTATTTT.

This rearrangement joins TRBV19 to TRBJ2-7; the D gene could be TRBD1 or TRBD2 (5 bases each). CDR3 length: 14 residues. With 5 bases removed from V and 1 base from J, the gap between germline ends came to 12 bases. From germline, CDR1 is LNHDA and CDR2 SQIVND (reference sequence). The CDR3 bases are TGTGCCAGTAGTCCGGGGCCGGGGTCCTACGAGCAGTACTTC. Its protein is CASSPGPGSYEQYF.

V and J are TRBV7-2 and TRBJ1-2; TRBD1 might be the D (6 bases). Germline values: CDR1 SGHTA, CDR2 FQGNSA. This CDR3 spans 13 amino acids. V was clipped by 5 bases and J by 7 bases, with 14 bases between them. CDR3 DNA sequence: TGTGCCAGCAGCCCCAACGAGGGGGTTGGCTACACCTTC. Its protein product is CASSPNEGVGYTF.

This rearrangement joins TRBV2 to TRBJ1-4; perhaps TRBD1 as D (5 bases). CDR1 and CDR2 from the germline V gene are SNHLY and FYNNEI. This CDR3 region has 14 residues. Trimming took 8 bases from V and 8 from J, leaving 18 bases between them. As DNA, the CDR3 is TGTGCCAGCTCCCGGACATCGGAGGGGGAAAAACTGTTTTTT. Translation: CASSRTSEGEKLFF.

This chain connects TRBV3-1 (or the pseudogene TRBV3-2) to TRBJ2-7, with 9 nucleotides matching TRBD2. CDR1 is LGHDT, CDR2 YNNKEL, per germline (reference sequence). V dropped 5 bases and J dropped 7; count of bases not matched to a gene: 6. CDR3 length equals 13 residues. This CDR3 reads CASSFSGSWEQYF. The CDR3 DNA is TGTGCCAGCAGCTTTAGCGGGAGTTGGGAGCAGTACTTC.

V and J are TRBV7-2 and TRBJ2-7; 7 bases match TRBD2. Trimming cost V 2 bases and J 1 base; bases outside gene matches: 8. The V gene's germline CDR1 is SGHTA and CDR2 FQGNSA. The CDR3 contains 16 residues. In DNA form, the CDR3 reads TGTGCCAGCAGCTTAACCTTGGGGGGGAGTTCCTACGAGCAGTACTTC. Protein product: CASSLTLGGSSYEQYF.

CDR3 sequence (DNA): TGCGCCAGCAGCTTGGAATCGGAGTCCTACGAGCAGTACTTC. Its protein is CASSLESESYEQYF. V gene TRBV5-1 combines with J gene TRBJ2-7; no firm D call. There are 14 residues in the CDR3. Germline V CDR1 and CDR2: SGHRS, YFSETQ. The V end was cut by 0 bases, the J end by 1 base, with 8 bases between.